The clone carrying this TCR beta chain has just one count. The antigen is unknown. The record originates from a study of OX40 agonist ivuxolimab in advanced cancers. About the study: The study treated patients with ivuxolimab, an agonistic anti-OX40 (CD134) antibody. Prior checkpoint blockade (anti-PD-1, anti-PD-L1 or anti-CTLA-4) was permitted; about 40% had it.

General study findings and limits: At doses 0.1 to 3.0 mg/kg, CD4+ and CD8+ clones expanded. Among the lowest peripheral clonal expansion occurred in 0.1-3.0 mg/kg partial responders.

This CDR3 has 14 residues. The junction had 6 bases not matched to a gene; V was cut back by 7 bases and J by 2 bases. Germline V lookup: CDR1 SNHLY, CDR2 FYNNEI. The protocol was immunoSEQ multiplex PCR, while the TCRdb copy is restricted to in-frame clones and leaves out a portion. The sample includes under 30,000 clones, 85% of them seen just once. This rearrangement joins TRBV2 to TRBJ2-3; 7 nucleotides agree with TRBD2. The TCR was taken from an adult with an advanced solid tumor such as melanoma, head and neck, liver or kidney cancer. The material sequenced was CD4+ or CD8+ T cells sorted from blood, taken in a trial of the OX40 agonist ivuxolimab. This CDR3 is CASTQRDPTDTQYF. The CDR3 bases are TGTGCCAGCACCCAGCGGGACCCCACAGATACGCAGTATTTT.